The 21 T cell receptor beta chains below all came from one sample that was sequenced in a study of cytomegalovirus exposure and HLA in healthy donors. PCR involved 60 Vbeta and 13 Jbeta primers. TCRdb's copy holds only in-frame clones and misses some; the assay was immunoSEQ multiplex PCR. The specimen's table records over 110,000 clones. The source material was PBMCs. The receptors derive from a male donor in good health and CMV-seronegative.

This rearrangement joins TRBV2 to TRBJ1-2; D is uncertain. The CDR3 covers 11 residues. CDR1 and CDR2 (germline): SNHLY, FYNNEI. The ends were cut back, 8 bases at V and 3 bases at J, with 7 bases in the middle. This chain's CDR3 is CASRLDYGYTF. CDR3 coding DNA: TGTGCCAGCCGGTTGGACTATGGCTACACCTTC.

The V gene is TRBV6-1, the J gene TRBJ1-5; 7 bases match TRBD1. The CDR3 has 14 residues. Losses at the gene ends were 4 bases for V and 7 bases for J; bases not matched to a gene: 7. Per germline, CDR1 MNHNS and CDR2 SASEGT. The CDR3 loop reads CASSVGTAGQPQHF. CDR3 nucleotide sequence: TGTGCCAGCAGTGTGGGGACAGCTGGGCAGCCCCAGCATTTT.

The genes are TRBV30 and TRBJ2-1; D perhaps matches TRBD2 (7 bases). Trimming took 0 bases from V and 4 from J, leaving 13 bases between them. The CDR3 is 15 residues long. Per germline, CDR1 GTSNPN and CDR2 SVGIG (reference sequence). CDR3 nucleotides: TGTGCCTGGAGTGTACCCGCGGGGGCTTACAATGAGCAGTTCTTC. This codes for CAWSVPAGAYNEQFF.

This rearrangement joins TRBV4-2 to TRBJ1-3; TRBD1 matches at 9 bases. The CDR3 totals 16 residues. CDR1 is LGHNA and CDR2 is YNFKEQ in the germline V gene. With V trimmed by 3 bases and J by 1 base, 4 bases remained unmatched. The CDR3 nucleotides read TGTGCCAGCAGCCAGGAGGACAGGGGTTCTGGAAACACCATATATTTT. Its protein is CASSQEDRGSGNTIYF.

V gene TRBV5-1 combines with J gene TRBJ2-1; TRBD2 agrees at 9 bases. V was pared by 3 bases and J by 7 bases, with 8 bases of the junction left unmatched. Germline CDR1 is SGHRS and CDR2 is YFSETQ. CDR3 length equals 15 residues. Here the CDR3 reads CASSSLAGNRNEQFF. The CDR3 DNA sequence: TGCGCCAGCAGCTCGCTAGCGGGAAATCGTAATGAGCAGTTCTTC.

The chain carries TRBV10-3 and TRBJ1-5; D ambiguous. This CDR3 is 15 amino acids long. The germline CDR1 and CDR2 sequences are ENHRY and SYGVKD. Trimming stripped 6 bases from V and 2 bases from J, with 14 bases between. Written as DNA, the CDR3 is TGTGCCATCAGAGGCTCGGGTGAGGGCAATCAGCCCCAGCATTTT. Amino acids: CAIRGSGEGNQPQHF.

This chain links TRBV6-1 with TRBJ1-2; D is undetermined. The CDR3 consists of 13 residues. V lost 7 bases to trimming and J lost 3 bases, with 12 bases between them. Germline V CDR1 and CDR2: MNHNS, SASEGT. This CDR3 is CASNRGGDYGYTF. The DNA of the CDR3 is TGTGCCAGCAATCGGGGAGGCGACTATGGCTACACCTTC.

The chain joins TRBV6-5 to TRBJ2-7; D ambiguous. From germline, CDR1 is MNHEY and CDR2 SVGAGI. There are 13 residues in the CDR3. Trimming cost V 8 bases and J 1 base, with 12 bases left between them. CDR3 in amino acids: CASGPNLSYEQYF. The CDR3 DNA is TGTGCCAGCGGTCCTAACTTGTCCTACGAGCAGTACTTC.

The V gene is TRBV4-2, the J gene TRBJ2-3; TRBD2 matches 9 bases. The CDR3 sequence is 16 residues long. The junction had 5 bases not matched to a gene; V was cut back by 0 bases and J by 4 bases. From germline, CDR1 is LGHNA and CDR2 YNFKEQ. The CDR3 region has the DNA TGTGCCAGCAGCCAAGATCCGGGACTAGCTCCAGATACGCAGTATTTT. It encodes CASSQDPGLAPDTQYF.

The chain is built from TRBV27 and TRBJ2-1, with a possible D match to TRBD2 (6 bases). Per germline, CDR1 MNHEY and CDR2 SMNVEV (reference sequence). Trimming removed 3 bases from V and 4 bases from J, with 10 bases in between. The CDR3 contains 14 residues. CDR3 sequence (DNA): TGTGCCAGCAGTTTCGGAGGGTCATACAATGAGCAGTTCTTC. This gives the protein CASSFGGSYNEQFF.

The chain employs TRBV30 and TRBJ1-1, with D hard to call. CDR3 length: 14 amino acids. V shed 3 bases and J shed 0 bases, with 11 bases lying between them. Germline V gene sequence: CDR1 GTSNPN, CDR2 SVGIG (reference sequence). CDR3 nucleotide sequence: TGTGCCTGGAGGACCCGGGTTTTGAACACTGAAGCTTTCTTT. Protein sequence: CAWRTRVLNTEAFF.

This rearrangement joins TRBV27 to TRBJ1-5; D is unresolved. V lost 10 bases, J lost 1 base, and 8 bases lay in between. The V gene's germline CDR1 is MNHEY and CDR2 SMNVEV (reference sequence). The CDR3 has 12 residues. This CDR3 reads CATSSSNQPQHF. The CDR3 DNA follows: TGTGCCACCTCGTCGAGCAATCAGCCCCAGCATTTT.

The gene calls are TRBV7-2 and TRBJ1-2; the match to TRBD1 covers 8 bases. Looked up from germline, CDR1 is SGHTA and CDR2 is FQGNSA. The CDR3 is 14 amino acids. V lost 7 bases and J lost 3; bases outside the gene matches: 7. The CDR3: CASTGQGGDYGYTF. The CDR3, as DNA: TGTGCCAGCACCGGACAGGGAGGGGACTATGGCTACACCTTC. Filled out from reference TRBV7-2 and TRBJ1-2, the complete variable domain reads GAGVSQSPSNKVTEKGKDVELRCDPISGHTALYWYRQSLGQGLEFLIYFQGNSAPDKSGLPSDRFSAERTGGSVSTLTIQRTQQEDSAVYLCASTGQGGDYGYTFGSGTRLTVV.

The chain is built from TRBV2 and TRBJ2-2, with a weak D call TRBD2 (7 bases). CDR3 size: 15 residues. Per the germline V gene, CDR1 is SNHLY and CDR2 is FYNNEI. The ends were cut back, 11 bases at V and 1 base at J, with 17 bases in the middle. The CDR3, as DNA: TGTGCCGTTCAGGGGAGGGGAGTGAACACCGGGGAGCTGTTTTTT. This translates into CAVQGRGVNTGELFF.

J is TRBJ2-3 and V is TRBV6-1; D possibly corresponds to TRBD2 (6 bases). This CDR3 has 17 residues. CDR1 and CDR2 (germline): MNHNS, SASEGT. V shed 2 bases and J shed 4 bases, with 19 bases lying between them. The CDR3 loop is CASSEYTPTGDSDTQYF. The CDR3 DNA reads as TGTGCCAGCAGTGAATATACACCCACGGGAGACTCAGATACGCAGTATTTT.

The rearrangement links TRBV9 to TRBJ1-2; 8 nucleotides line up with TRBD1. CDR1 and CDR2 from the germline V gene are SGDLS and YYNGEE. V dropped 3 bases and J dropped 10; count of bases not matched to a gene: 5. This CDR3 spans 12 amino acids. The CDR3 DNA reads TGTGCCAGCAGCGGACCGGACAGGGCCTACACCTTC. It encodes CASSGPDRAYTF.

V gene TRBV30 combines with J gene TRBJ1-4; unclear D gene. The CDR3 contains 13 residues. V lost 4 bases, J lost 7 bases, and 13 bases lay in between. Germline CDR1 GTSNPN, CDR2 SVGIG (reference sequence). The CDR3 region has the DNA TGTGCCTGGAACCCCGGACTCAGTGAAAAACTGTTTTTT. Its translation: CAWNPGLSEKLFF.

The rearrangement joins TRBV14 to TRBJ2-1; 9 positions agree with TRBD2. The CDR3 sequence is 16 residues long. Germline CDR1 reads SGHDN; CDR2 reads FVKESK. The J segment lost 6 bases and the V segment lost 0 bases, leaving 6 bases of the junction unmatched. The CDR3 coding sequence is TGTGCCAGCAGCCAAGATGGACTAGCGAACCTCAATGAGCAGTTCTTC. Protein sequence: CASSQDGLANLNEQFF.

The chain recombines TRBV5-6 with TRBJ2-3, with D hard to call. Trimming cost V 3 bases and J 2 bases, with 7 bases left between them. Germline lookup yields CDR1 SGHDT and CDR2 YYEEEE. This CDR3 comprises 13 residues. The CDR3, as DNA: TGTGCCAGCAGCTCCCAATTCACAGATACGCAGTATTTT. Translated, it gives CASSSQFTDTQYF.

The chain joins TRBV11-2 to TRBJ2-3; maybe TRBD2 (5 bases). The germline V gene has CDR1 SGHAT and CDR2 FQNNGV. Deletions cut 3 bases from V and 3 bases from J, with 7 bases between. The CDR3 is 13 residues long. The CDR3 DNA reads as TGTGCCAGCAGCTTCCGAGGGACAGATACGCAGTATTTT. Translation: CASSFRGTDTQYF.

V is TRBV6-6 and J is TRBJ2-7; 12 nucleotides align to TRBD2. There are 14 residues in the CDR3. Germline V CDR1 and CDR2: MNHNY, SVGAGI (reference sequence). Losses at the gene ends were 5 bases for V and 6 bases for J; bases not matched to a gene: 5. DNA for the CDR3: TGTGCCAGCAGTCCCGGGACTAGCGGGCCCGAGCAGTACTTC. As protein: CASSPGTSGPEQYF.